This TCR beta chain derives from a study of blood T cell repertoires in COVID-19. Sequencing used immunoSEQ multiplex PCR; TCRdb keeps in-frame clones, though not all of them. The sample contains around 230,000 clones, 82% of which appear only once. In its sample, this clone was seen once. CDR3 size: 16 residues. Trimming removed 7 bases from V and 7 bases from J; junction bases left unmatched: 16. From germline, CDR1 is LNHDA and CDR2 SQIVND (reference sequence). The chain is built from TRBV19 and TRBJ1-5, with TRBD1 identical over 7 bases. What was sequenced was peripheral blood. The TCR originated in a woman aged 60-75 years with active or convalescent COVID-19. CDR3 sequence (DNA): TGTGCCAGTATCCCGACAGGGCGAGGTCCCAGGCAGCCCCAGCATTTT. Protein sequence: CASIPTGRGPRQPQHF. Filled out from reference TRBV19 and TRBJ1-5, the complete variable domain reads DGGITQSPKYLFRKEGQNVTLSCEQNLNHDAMYWYRQDPGQGLRLIYYSQIVNDFQKGDIAEGYSVSREKKESFPLTVTSAQKNPTAFYLCASIPTGRGPRQPQHFGDGTRLSIL.